This TCR beta chain was observed in a study of beta chain features in type 1 diabetes. Regarding the study as a whole: Shorter templates might be favored by PCR, and equally so in patients and in controls. Fewer insertions but more deletions were seen at VDJ junctions in type 1 diabetes patients. For patients, the naive, central memory and Treg TCRB repertoires appeared more alike than for healthy donors.

Expressed TCRB transcripts were sequenced because the isolated RNA had all been reverse transcribed beforehand. An average roughly 3.6 million reads came from naive, central memory and regulatory T cell samples. Generated by immunoSEQ multiplex PCR, the TCRdb table keeps only in-frame clones and is missing some. Of 240,000 or so clones listed, around 68% are singletons. V dropped 1 base and J dropped 4; count of bases not matched to a gene: 9. The CDR3 consists of 17 residues. From germline, CDR1 is MGHDK and CDR2 SYGVNS. On this clone itself: The antigen remains unidentified.

The chain recombines TRBV25-1 with TRBJ2-5; TRBD2 agrees at 10 bases. The sequence was collected from a man aged 25 to 40 in good health. The sequenced sample was naive CD4+ T cells from blood. The CDR3 DNA follows: TGTGCCAGCAGTGAATTAGGGCTAGCGGGAGAGAGAGAGACCCAGTACTTC. It is translated as CASSELGLAGERETQYF.